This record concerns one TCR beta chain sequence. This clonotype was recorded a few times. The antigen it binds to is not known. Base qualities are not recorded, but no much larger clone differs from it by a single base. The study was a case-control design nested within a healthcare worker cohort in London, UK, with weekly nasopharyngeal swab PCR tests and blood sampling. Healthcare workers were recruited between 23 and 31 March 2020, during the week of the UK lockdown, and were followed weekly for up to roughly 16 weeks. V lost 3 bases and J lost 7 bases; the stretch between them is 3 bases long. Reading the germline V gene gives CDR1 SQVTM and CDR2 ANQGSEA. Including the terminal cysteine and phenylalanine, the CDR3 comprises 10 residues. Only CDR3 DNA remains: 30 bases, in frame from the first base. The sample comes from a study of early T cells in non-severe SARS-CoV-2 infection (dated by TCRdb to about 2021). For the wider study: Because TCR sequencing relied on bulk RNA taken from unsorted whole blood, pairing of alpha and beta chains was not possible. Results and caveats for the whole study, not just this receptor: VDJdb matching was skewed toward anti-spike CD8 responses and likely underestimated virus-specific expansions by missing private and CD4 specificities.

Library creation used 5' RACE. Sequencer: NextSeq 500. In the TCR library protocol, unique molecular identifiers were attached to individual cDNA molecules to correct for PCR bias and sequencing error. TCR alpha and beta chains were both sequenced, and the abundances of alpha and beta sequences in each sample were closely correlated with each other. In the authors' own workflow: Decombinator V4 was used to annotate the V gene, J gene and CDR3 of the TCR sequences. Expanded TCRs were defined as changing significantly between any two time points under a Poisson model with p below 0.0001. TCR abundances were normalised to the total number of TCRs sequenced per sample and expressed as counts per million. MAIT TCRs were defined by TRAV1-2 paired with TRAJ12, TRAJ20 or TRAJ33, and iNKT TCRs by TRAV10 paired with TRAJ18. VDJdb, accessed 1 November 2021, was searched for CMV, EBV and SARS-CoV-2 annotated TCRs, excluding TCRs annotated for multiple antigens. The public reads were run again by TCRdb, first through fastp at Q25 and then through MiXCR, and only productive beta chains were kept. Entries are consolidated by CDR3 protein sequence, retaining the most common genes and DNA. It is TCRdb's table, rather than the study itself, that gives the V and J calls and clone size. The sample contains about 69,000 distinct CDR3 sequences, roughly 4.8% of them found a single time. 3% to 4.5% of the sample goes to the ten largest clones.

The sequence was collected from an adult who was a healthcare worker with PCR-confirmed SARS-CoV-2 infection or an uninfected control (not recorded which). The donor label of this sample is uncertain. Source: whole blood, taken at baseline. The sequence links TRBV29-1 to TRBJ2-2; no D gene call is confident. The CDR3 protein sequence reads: CSVESGELFF. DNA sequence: TGCAGCGTTGAGAGCGGGGAGCTGTTTTTT.